This T cell receptor (beta chain) originates from a study of T cells after yellow fever vaccination. Template switching with 5'RACE generated the TCR cDNA and added a universal primer site and UMIs. TCRdb independently ran MiXCR on the 5' RACE reads; one entry per CDR3 protein. This repertoire shows around 340,000 distinct CDR3 sequences, around 12% found once; its top ten account for 3.2%. Study-wide findings and caveats: Most primary-vaccination clones recurred post-booster (roughly 96% CD4, over 70% CD8). Shared CD4/CD8 clonotypes were a small share, likely from convergent recombination. In FACS-sorted repertoires, abundant clonotypes from the bulk population could appear as contaminants.

This CDR3 is 14 amino acids long. Trimming removed 1 base from V and 10 bases from J, with 16 bases in between. Germline-derived CDR1 and CDR2 are MDHEN and SYDVKM. This clonotype turned up a few times. Its antigen is unidentified. J is TRBJ1-1 and V is TRBV28; D is perhaps TRBD1 (6 bases). The starting material was CD4+ T cells sorted from PBMCs, obtained 15 days after the yellow fever booster vaccination. This receptor was taken from a man between 18 and 35 years old who received the YFV17D yellow fever vaccine. In DNA, the CDR3 is TGTGCCAGCAGTTTATTAGGACAGTCCGCAGGAGCTTTCTTT. It specifies CASSLLGQSAGAFF.